This TCR beta chain was captured in a study of cytomegalovirus exposure and HLA in healthy donors. Study as a whole: Among around 200 million T cells, an earlier analysis found roughly 110 million unique TCR beta sequences.

It was with 60 Vbeta and 13 Jbeta primers that the PCR ran. Profiling relied on immunoSEQ multiplex PCR, and the TCRdb table lists in-frame clones only, not all of them. The profile shows under 150,000 clones, less than 9.5% of them singletons. Overall study findings and caveats: Specific recognition of CMV antigens was confirmed in vitro for a few chains (all CMV-associated).

This clone has only a few counts. The antigen remains unidentified. The V end was cut by 5 bases, the J end by 6 bases, with 17 bases between. Germline values: CDR1 SGHTA, CDR2 FQGNSA. This CDR3 is built from 14 residues. The TCR sequence derives from a male donor in good health and CMV-seronegative. The rearrangement links TRBV7-2 to TRBJ2-7; a possible D gene is TRBD1 (6 bases). The source material was PBMCs. CDR3 DNA sequence: TGTGCCAGCAGCCCCAGTTTTTTAGGGGGCGAGCAGTACTTC. Its protein is CASSPSFLGGEQYF.